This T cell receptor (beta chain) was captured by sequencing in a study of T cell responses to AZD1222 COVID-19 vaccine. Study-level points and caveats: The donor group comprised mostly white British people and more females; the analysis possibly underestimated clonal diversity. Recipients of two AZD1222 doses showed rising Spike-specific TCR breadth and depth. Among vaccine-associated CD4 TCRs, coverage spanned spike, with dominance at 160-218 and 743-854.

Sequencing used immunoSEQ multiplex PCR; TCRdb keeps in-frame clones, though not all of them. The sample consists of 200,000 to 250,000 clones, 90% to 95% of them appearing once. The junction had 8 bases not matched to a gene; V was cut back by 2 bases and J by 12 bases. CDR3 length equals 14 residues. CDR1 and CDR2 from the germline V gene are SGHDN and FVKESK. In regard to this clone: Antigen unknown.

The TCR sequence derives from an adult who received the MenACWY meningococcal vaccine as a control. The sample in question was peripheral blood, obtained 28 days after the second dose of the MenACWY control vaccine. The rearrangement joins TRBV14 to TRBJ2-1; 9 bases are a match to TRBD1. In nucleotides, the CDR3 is TGTGCCAGCAGCCAAATATCTGGACAGGGGTCGCAGTTCTTC. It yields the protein CASSQISGQGSQFF.